These 31 T cell receptor beta chains share one sample of origin, sequenced in a study of T cell repertoires in cytomegalovirus infection. Via MiXCR, TCRdb re-called the reads, giving one row per CDR3 protein. This sample carries more than 650,000 distinct CDR3 sequences, under 40% of them seen once, and the ten largest clones take under 3.5%. The sample comprised PBMCs. The receptors were gathered from a human donor in good health (CMV status not recorded). Some clones in this sample may be carry-over from other donors' samples.

This clonotype was counted ten times or more. The chain is built from TRBV7-2 and TRBJ2-7; possibly TRBD1 for D (6 bases). The CDR3 has 13 residues. The V end was cut by 5 bases, the J end by 6 bases, with 14 bases between. Germline V CDR1 and CDR2: SGHTA, FQGNSA. The CDR3 DNA follows: TGTGCCAGCAGCCCAACAGGGTCCCGCGAGCAGTACTTC. Translated, it gives CASSPTGSREQYF. The entire variable domain, with the rest obtained from reference TRBV7-2 and TRBJ2-7, is as follows: GAGVSQSPSNKVTEKGKDVELRCDPISGHTALYWYRQSLGQGLEFLIYFQGNSAPDKSGLPSDRFSAERTGGSVSTLTIQRTQQEDSAVYLCASSPTGSREQYFGPGTRLTVT.

The rearrangement uses TRBV4-1 and TRBJ1-2; D not resolved. This CDR3 region has 15 residues. V dropped 0 bases and J dropped 3 bases, with 11 bases sitting between them. The germline CDR1 and CDR2 sequences are MGHRA and YSYEKL. CDR3 amino acids: CASSQEEGRDYGYTF. The CDR3 region has the DNA TGCGCCAGCAGCCAAGAGGAGGGAAGGGACTATGGCTACACCTTC.

This clonotype was detected a few times. This chain connects TRBV5-1 to TRBJ2-1, with 8 bases identical to TRBD2. Unmatched junction bases numbered 6, after V lost 0 bases and J lost 7 bases. The CDR3 loop spans 15 amino acids. The germline V gene has CDR1 SGHRS and CDR2 YFSETQ. This chain's CDR3 is CASSLGGRLWNEQFF. For the CDR3, the DNA is TGCGCCAGCAGCTTGGGCGGGAGGTTATGGAATGAGCAGTTCTTC.

The V gene is TRBV6-6, the J gene TRBJ2-3; tentatively, D is TRBD2 (6 bases). CDR1 is MNHNY, CDR2 SVGAGI, per germline (reference sequence). V lost 5 bases and J lost 10, with 16 bases in between. The CDR3 loop spans 13 amino acids. The chain's CDR3 is CASSQDGGLAQYF. CDR3 in DNA: TGTGCCAGCAGTCAGGACGGAGGGCTAGCGCAGTATTTT.

This clonotype occurred a few times. The chain has TRBV7-2 and TRBJ1-4; 7 bases line up with TRBD1. V lost 10 bases, J lost 5 bases, and 7 bases stayed unmatched. The germline V gene has CDR1 SGHTA and CDR2 FQGNSA. The CDR3 extends over 13 amino acids. CDR3: CATAPGQNEKLFF. The CDR3 nucleotides are TGTGCCACCGCGCCGGGACAGAATGAAAAACTGTTTTTT.

Many counts were recorded for this clonotype. The chain is built from TRBV12-3 or TRBV12-4 and TRBJ1-6; D uncertain. The CDR3 spans 13 residues. Trimming took off 4 bases at V and 9 bases at J, with 10 bases between the two ends. The CDR3 DNA is TGTGCCAGCAGTTCTCCCGTAGGTTCACCCCTCCACTTT. Translated: CASSSPVGSPLHF.

A remark on this clonotype: Compared with germline, one end of the junction differs, possibly owing to a read error. This chain joins TRBV7-8 and TRBJ2-7; TRBD1 or TRBD2 may be the D gene (6 bases each). This CDR3 contains 15 residues. Germline V gene data show CDR1 as SGHVS and CDR2 as FQNEAQ. The chain's CDR3 is CSSSLARGGSYEKYF. The CDR3 region has the DNA TGTTCCAGCAGCTTAGCCAGGGGAGGCTCCTACGAGAAGTACTTC.

The sample holds a few counts of this clonotype. The chain is built from TRBV28 and TRBJ2-7, with 8 bases fitting TRBD2. Per germline, CDR1 MDHEN and CDR2 SYDVKM. Trimming took 7 bases from V and 5 from J; bases not matched to a gene: 13. The CDR3 totals 15 residues. CDR3: CASTLGGGRIHEQYF. For the CDR3, the DNA is TGTGCCAGCACCCTAGGCGGGGGGCGAATCCACGAGCAGTACTTC.

This clonotype was seen more than once but under ten times. This rearrangement joins TRBV7-9 to TRBJ2-7; D not resolved. The V end lost 5 bases, the J end lost 2 bases, and 13 bases lay between the germline ends. CDR3 length: 14 amino acids. The germline V gene has CDR1 SEHNR and CDR2 FQNEAQ (reference sequence). The CDR3 nucleotides are TGTGCCAGCAGCCTCGACGCCATAGCCTACGAGCAGTACTTC. It translates to CASSLDAIAYEQYF. The variable domain in full, completed from reference TRBV7-9 and TRBJ2-7, reads DTGVSQNPRHKITKRGQNVTFRCDPISEHNRLYWYRQTLGQGPEFLTYFQNEAQLEKSRLLSDRFSAERPKGSFSTLEIQRTEQGDSAMYLCASSLDAIAYEQYFGPGTRLTVT.

Comments on this clonotype: One end of the junction fails to match germline, which may point to a read error. The rearrangement uses TRBV7-6 and TRBJ1-1; 7 bases match TRBD1. The germline V gene encodes CDR1 SGHVS and CDR2 FNYEAQ. The CDR3 covers 14 residues. The CDR3 DNA sequence: TGTGCCAGCAGCCTCGGGACAGTGAACACTGAAGCTTGCTTT. It translates to CASSLGTVNTEACF.

The rearrangement uses TRBV7-9 and TRBJ2-1, with 14 bases matching TRBD2. This CDR3 region has 19 residues. Trimming cost V 5 bases and J 1 base; bases outside gene matches: 10. CDR1 and CDR2 (germline): SEHNR, FQNEAQ (reference sequence). CDR3 loop: CASSPWTSGGPLSYNEQFF. CDR3 bases: TGTGCCAGCAGCCCCTGGACTAGCGGGGGGCCCTTATCCTACAATGAGCAGTTCTTC.

This clonotype has a count of ten or more. The J gene is TRBJ2-3, the V gene TRBV7-2, with 10 bases that match TRBD2. The CDR3 contains 15 residues. The V gene's germline CDR1 is SGHTA and CDR2 FQGNSA. V was clipped by 5 bases and J by 1 base; unmatched bases: 3. This CDR3 reads CASSKAGGGTDTQYF. As DNA, the CDR3 is TGTGCCAGCAGCAAAGCGGGAGGGGGCACAGATACGCAGTATTTT.

Here the CDR3 DNA reads TGTGCCAGCAGTGACAGGGGGCCTGAAGCTTTCTTT. This translates into CASSDRGPEAFF. This chain connects TRBV2 to TRBJ1-1; 8 nucleotides agree with TRBD1. V shed 3 bases and J 6 bases; nucleotides not matched to a gene: 0. The CDR3 runs to 12 residues. CDR1 is SNHLY and CDR2 is FYNNEI in the germline V gene. The complete variable domain, with remaining parts taken from reference TRBV2 and TRBJ1-1, reads EPEVTQTPSHQVTQMGQEVILRCVPISNHLYFYWYRQILGQKVEFLVSFYNNEISEKSEIFDDQFSVERPDGSNFTLKIRSTKLEDSAMYFCASSDRGPEAFFGQGTRLTVV.

A few counts support this clonotype. The chain has TRBV7-4 and TRBJ2-7, with D possibly being TRBD2 (7 bases). The germline V gene encodes CDR1 SGHVT and CDR2 SQSDAQ. The CDR3 covers 16 residues. Trimming pared 4 bases from V and 0 bases from J, leaving 16 bases between. The CDR3, as DNA: TGTGCCAGCAGCTCTAAGCGGGACACCCTCTCCTACGAGCAGTACTTC. Residues: CASSSKRDTLSYEQYF.

A remark on this clonotype: The junction departs from the called germline gene at one end, perhaps through a read error. The gene calls are TRBV7-8 and TRBJ1-1; 7 nucleotides align to TRBD1. The germline V gene has CDR1 SGHVS and CDR2 FQNEAQ. The CDR3 covers 16 residues. The CDR3 DNA reads TGTGCCAGGAGCTTAGGGAAAGGGGGCAGGAACACTGAAGCTTTCTTT. Translating gives CARSLGKGGRNTEAFF.

Only a few counts were recorded for this clonotype. This chain joins TRBV12-3 or TRBV12-4 and TRBJ2-5; 8 nucleotides align to TRBD1. Losses at the gene ends were 5 bases for V and 7 bases for J; bases not matched to a gene: 6. The CDR3 covers 13 residues. The CDR3 is CASSGQGGWTQYF. CDR3 bases: TGTGCCAGCAGTGGACAGGGAGGTTGGACCCAGTACTTC.

This clonotype is a singleton in its sample. The chain uses TRBV2 and TRBJ1-6; 8 nucleotides match TRBD1. J was trimmed by 8 bases and V by 4 bases; bases with no gene match: 4. This CDR3 is built from 14 residues. Germline-derived CDR1 and CDR2 are SNHLY and FYNNEI. The DNA for the CDR3 is TGTGCCAGCAGTGGAGGACAGGGTTATTCACCCCTCCACTTT. Translating gives CASSGGQGYSPLHF. The full variable domain, its missing parts supplied by reference TRBV2 and TRBJ1-6, is EPEVTQTPSHQVTQMGQEVILRCVPISNHLYFYWYRQILGQKVEFLVSFYNNEISEKSEIFDDQFSVERPDGSNFTLKIRSTKLEDSAMYFCASSGGQGYSPLHFGNGTRLTVT.

The chain recombines TRBV5-1 with TRBJ2-7; 13 bases align to TRBD2. The CDR3 has 17 residues. The germline V gene has CDR1 SGHRS and CDR2 YFSETQ. The ends lost 4 bases at V and 6 bases at J; junction bases unmatched: 13. The CDR3 nucleotides are TGCGCCAGCAGCGGCGGACTAGCGGGGGTCGGGAGGCCCGAGCAGTACTTC. This gives the protein CASSGGLAGVGRPEQYF.

This clonotype was counted between two and nine times. V is TRBV28 and J is TRBJ1-1; tentative D call: TRBD1 (5 bases). The germline V gene encodes CDR1 MDHEN and CDR2 SYDVKM. The CDR3 has 15 amino acids. Trimming cost V 1 base and J 9 bases, with 18 bases left between them. CDR3 residues: CASSLFTGYGAKAFF. The CDR3 region has the DNA TGTGCCAGCAGTTTATTCACAGGATACGGTGCGAAAGCTTTCTTT.

This clonotype was detected a few times. This rearrangement joins TRBV5-4 to TRBJ2-2, with D possibly TRBD2 on 6 matching bases. V shed 0 bases and J shed 5 bases, with 14 bases lying between them. The CDR3 sequence is 16 residues long. The germline gives CDR1 SGHNT, CDR2 YYREEE (reference sequence). CDR3 DNA: TGTGCCAGCAGCTTGGGAGGGACTCACCTAACCGGGGAGCTGTTTTTT. As protein: CASSLGGTHLTGELFF.

This clonotype was counted between two and nine times. The chain carries TRBV12-3 or TRBV12-4 and TRBJ2-7; 12 bases are a match to TRBD1. The CDR3 has 15 amino acids. V trimming: 8 bases; J trimming: 6 bases; junction bases outside the gene matches: 11. The CDR3, as DNA: TGTGCCAGCGCCCAGGCTGGGACAGGGGGCTCCGAGCAGTACTTC. This gives the protein CASAQAGTGGSEQYF.

The chain has TRBV6-5 and TRBJ2-7; 9 bases line up with TRBD1. J lost 5 bases, V lost 2 bases, and 7 bases had no gene match. This CDR3 region has 15 residues. Germline V gene data show CDR1 as MNHEY and CDR2 as SVGAGI. DNA for the CDR3: TGTGCCAGCAGTTACACCGGGACAGGGACCCACGAGCAGTACTTC. It yields the protein CASSYTGTGTHEQYF.

Regarding this clonotype: A much larger clone sits a single nucleotide away, making a read error possible. The V and J genes are TRBV7-2 and TRBJ2-7, with D perhaps matching TRBD2 (5 bases). The CDR3 runs 15 residues. V lost 5 bases and J lost 5, with 19 bases in between. Looked up from germline, CDR1 is SGHTA and CDR2 is FQGNSA. CDR3 DNA sequence: TGTGCCAGCAGCGTAACGCTAGCCTTTAGCCACGAGCAGTACTTC. This codes for CASSVTLAFSHEQYF.

The gene calls are TRBV15 and TRBJ2-4; a possible D gene is TRBD2 (7 bases). The V gene lost 6 bases and the J gene lost 2 bases, with 14 bases spanning the gap. CDR1 is LNHNV, CDR2 YYDKDF, per germline (reference sequence). This CDR3 region has 15 residues. In DNA, the CDR3 is TGTGCCACCAGGCCGGGGGGCAGGACCAAAAACATTCAGTACTTC. This encodes CATRPGGRTKNIQYF.

This clonotype has more than one count but fewer than ten. V and J are TRBV6-5 and TRBJ2-2, with D possibly TRBD1 on 6 matching bases. Germline CDR1 is MNHEY and CDR2 is SVGAGI. V was cut by 6 bases and J by 4 bases, with 15 bases left in between. CDR3 size: 15 residues. This chain's CDR3 is CASRATGLGTGELFF. The CDR3 coding sequence is TGTGCCAGCAGAGCAACAGGGTTGGGCACCGGGGAGCTGTTTTTT.

With respect to this clonotype: Relative to the germline gene, one junction end is altered; a read error may explain this. The chain carries TRBV28 and TRBJ1-2; D perhaps matches TRBD1 (5 bases). CDR3 length: 13 residues. Germline V gene sequence: CDR1 MDHEN, CDR2 SYDVKM. The CDR3 reads CASIPPGESGYPF. The CDR3 DNA reads TGTGCCAGCATCCCCCCGGGGGAATCCGGCTACCCCTTC.

The rearrangement uses TRBV19 and TRBJ2-2; 11 bases line up with TRBD1. Germline V gene lookup returns CDR1 LNHDA and CDR2 SQIVND (reference sequence). V lost 1 base, J lost 2 bases, and 0 bases stayed unmatched. This CDR3 comprises 16 residues. CDR3 protein: CASSIGTGGNTGELFF. CDR3 nucleotide sequence: TGTGCCAGTAGTATAGGGACAGGGGGCAACACCGGGGAGCTGTTTTTT.

Many counts were recorded for this clonotype. This chain links TRBV7-9 with TRBJ2-5, with 8 bases aligning to TRBD1. The CDR3 contains 14 residues. Germline loops: CDR1 SEHNR, CDR2 FQNEAQ (reference sequence). J lost 4 bases, V lost 5 bases, and 6 bases had no gene match. CDR3 sequence reads: CASSPGQGRETQYF. The CDR3 nucleotides read TGTGCCAGCAGCCCTGGACAGGGAAGAGAGACCCAGTACTTC. The full variable domain, its missing parts supplied by reference TRBV7-9 and TRBJ2-5, is DTGVSQNPRHKITKRGQNVTFRCDPISEHNRLYWYRQTLGQGPEFLTYFQNEAQLEKSRLLSDRFSAERPKGSFSTLEIQRTEQGDSAMYLCASSPGQGRETQYFGPGTRLLVL.

This chain joins TRBV7-9 and TRBJ2-2; 9 bases agree with TRBD1. Germline CDR1 reads SEHNR; CDR2 reads FQNEAQ (reference sequence). V trimming: 4 bases; J trimming: 0 bases; junction bases outside the gene matches: 3. The CDR3 is 16 amino acids. The CDR3 sequence: CASSYRDRANTGELFF. CDR3 sequence (DNA): TGTGCCAGCAGCTACCGGGACAGGGCGAACACCGGGGAGCTGTTTTTT.

This clonotype was observed a handful of times. V is TRBV4-1 and J is TRBJ2-2, with 8 bases that match TRBD1. V was clipped by 0 bases and J by 6 bases; unmatched bases: 3. The germline CDR1 and CDR2 sequences are MGHRA and YSYEKL. The CDR3 spans 15 residues. The CDR3 DNA reads as TGCGCCAGCAGCCAAGACGGACAGGGAGCCGGGGAGCTGTTTTTT. This codes for CASSQDGQGAGELFF.

Ten or more counts support this clonotype. For the CDR3, the DNA is TGTGCCAGCAGCAGAGACAGGGGTTACACAGATACGCAGTATTTT. This encodes CASSRDRGYTDTQYF. The chain recombines TRBV7-8 with TRBJ2-3; 8 nucleotides align to TRBD1. The CDR3 consists of 15 residues. V dropped 5 bases and J dropped 2; count of bases not matched to a gene: 6. CDR1 and CDR2 (germline): SGHVS, FQNEAQ.